This T cell receptor (beta chain) was captured by sequencing in a study of cytomegalovirus exposure and HLA in healthy donors. PCR primers comprised 60 Vbeta and 13 Jbeta primers. Produced via immunoSEQ multiplex PCR; TCRdb's table is partial and in-frame only. The sample lists fewer than 55,000 clones; around 58% were seen once. CDR1 and CDR2 from the germline V gene are SNHLY and FYNNEI. The CDR3 covers 14 residues. J lost 6 bases, V lost 8 bases, and 6 bases had no gene match. Material: PBMCs. This TCR derives from a man between 60 and 70 years old in good health and CMV-seropositive. The chain carries TRBV2 and TRBJ1-4; 10 nucleotides align to TRBD1. DNA for the CDR3: TGTGCCAGCGACGGACAGGGGGGTTATGAAAAACTGTTTTTT. It yields the protein CASDGQGGYEKLFF. The full variable domain, its missing parts supplied by reference TRBV2 and TRBJ1-4, is EPEVTQTPSHQVTQMGQEVILRCVPISNHLYFYWYRQILGQKVEFLVSFYNNEISEKSEIFDDQFSVERPDGSNFTLKIRSTKLEDSAMYFCASDGQGGYEKLFFGSGTQLSVL.